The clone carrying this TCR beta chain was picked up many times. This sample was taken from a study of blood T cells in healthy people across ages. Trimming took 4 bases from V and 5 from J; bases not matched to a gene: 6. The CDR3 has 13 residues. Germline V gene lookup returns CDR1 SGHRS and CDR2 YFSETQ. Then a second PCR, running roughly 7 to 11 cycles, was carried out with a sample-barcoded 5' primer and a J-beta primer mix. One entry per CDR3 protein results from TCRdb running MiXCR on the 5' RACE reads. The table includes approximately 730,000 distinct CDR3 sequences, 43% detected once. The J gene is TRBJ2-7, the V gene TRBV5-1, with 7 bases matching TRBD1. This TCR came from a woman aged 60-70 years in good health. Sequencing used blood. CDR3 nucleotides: TGCGCCAGCAGCCCGGGACAGTGGGACGAGCAGTACTTC. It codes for CASSPGQWDEQYF. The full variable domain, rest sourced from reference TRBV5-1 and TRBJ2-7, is KAGVTQTPRYLIKTRGQQVTLSCSPISGHRSVSWYQQTPGQGLQFLFEYFSETQRNKGNFPGRFSGRQFSNSRSEMNVSTLELGDSALYLCASSPGQWDEQYFGPGTRLTVT.